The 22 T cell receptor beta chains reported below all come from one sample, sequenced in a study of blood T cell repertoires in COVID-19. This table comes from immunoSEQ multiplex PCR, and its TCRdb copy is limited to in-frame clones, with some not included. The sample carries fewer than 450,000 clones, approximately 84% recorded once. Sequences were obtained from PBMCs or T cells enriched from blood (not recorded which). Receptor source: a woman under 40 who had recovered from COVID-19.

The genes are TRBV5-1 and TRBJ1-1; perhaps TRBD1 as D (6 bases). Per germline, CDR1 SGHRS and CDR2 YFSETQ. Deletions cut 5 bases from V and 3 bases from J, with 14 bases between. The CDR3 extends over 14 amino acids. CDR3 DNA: TGCGCCAGCAGTCCTCAGGGGATGGACACTGAAGCTTTCTTT. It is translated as CASSPQGMDTEAFF.

This CDR3 reads CASSRTGVISGNTIYF. The CDR3 coding sequence is TGTGCCAGCAGTCGGACAGGGGTAATTAGTGGAAACACCATATATTTT. The V and J genes are TRBV27 and TRBJ1-3, with 9 bases fitting TRBD1. The J segment lost 3 bases and the V segment lost 5 bases, leaving 8 bases of the junction unmatched. CDR1 and CDR2 from the germline V gene are MNHEY and SMNVEV (reference sequence). This CDR3 region has 16 residues.

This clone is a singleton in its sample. CDR3: CASSERGPNEKLFF. CDR3 DNA: TGTGCCAGCAGTGAACGGGGTCCTAATGAAAAACTGTTTTTT. The rearrangement links TRBV6-1 to TRBJ1-4; no firm D call. Germline V lookup: CDR1 MNHNS, CDR2 SASEGT. V was pared by 2 bases and J by 3 bases, with 7 bases between. This CDR3 contains 14 residues.

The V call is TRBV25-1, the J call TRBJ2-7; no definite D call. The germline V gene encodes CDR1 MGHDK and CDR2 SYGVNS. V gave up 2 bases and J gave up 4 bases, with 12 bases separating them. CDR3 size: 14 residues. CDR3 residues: CASSEGPSRYEQYF. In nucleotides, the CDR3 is TGTGCCAGCAGTGAAGGCCCTAGTAGGTACGAGCAGTACTTC.

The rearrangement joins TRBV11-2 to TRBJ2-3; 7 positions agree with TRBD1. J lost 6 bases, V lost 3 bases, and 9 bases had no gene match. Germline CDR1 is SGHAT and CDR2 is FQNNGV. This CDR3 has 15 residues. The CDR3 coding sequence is TGTGCCAGCAGCTTCCGGGACAGCCACCTCGATACGCAGTATTTT. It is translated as CASSFRDSHLDTQYF.

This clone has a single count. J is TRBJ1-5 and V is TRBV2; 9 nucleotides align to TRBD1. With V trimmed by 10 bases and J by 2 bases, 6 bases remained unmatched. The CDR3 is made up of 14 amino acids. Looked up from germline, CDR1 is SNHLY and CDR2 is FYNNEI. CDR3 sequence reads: CANSDRGGNQPQHF. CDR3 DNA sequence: TGTGCCAACTCGGACAGGGGCGGCAATCAGCCCCAGCATTTT. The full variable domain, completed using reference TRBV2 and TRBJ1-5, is EPEVTQTPSHQVTQMGQEVILRCVPISNHLYFYWYRQILGQKVEFLVSFYNNEISEKSEIFDDQFSVERPDGSNFTLKIRSTKLEDSAMYFCANSDRGGNQPQHFGDGTRLSIL.

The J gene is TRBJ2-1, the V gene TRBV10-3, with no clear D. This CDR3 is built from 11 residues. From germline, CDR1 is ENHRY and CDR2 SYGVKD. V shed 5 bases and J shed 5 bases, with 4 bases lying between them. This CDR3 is CAISFDNEQFF. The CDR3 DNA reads TGTGCCATCAGTTTCGACAATGAGCAGTTCTTC.

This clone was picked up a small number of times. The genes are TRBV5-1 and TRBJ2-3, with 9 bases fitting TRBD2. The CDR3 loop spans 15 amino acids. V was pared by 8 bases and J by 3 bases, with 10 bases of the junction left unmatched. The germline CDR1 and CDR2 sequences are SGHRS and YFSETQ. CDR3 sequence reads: CASLRREGLTDTQYF. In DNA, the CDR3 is TGCGCCAGTCTCAGGCGGGAGGGCTTGACAGATACGCAGTATTTT.

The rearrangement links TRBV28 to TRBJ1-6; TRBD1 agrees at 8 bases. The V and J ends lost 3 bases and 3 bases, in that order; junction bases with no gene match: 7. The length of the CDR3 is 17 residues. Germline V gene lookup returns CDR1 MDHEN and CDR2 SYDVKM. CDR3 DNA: TGTGCCAGCAGTTTGCCAGGGGGCAATCTCTATAATTCACCCCTCCACTTT. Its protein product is CASSLPGGNLYNSPLHF.

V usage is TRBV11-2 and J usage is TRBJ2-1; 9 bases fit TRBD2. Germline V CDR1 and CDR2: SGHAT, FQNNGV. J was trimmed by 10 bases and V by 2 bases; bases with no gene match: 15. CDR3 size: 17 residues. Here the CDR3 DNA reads TGTGCCAGCAGCTTAAGCGGGACGGGACTAGCCCGGGGGGAGCAGTTCTTC. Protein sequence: CASSLSGTGLARGEQFF.

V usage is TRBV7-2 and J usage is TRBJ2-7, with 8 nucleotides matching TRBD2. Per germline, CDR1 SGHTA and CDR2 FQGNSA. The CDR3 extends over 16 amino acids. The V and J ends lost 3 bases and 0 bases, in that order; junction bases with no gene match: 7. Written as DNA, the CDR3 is TGTGCCAGCAGCTTTGGCGGGGGGCACCCCTCCTACGAGCAGTACTTC. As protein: CASSFGGGHPSYEQYF.

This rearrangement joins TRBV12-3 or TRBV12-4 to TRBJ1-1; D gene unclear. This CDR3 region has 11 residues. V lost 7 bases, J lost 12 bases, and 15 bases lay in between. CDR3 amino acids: CASTISQATFF. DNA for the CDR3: TGTGCCAGCACCATAAGCCAAGCCACTTTCTTT.

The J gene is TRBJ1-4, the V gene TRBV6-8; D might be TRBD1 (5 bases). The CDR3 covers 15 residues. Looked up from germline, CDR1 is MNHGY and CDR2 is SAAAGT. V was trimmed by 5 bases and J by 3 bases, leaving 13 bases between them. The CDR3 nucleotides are TGTGCCAGCAGTAGGGGAAAGGTGGCTAATGAAAAACTGTTTTTT. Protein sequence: CASSRGKVANEKLFF.

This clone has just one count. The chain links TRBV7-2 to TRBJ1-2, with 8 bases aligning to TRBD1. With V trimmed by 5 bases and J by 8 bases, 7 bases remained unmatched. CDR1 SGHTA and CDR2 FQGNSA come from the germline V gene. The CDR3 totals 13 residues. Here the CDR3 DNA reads TGTGCCAGCAGCCTGGACAGGGTAGGAGGCTACACCTTC. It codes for CASSLDRVGGYTF.

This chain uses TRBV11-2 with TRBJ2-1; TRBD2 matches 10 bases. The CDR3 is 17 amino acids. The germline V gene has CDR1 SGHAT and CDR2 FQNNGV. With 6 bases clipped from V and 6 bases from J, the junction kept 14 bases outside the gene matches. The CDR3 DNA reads TGTGCCAGCAGGGCTACTAGCGGGGTCCCCAGCAGCAATGAGCAGTTCTTC. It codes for CASRATSGVPSSNEQFF.

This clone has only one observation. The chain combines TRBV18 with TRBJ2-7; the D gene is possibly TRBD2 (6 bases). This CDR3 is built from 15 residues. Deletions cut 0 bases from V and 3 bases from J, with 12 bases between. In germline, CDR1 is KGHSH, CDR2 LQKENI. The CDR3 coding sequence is TGTGCCAGCTCACCACCAGGCGGGACGGGCTACGAGCAGTACTTC. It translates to CASSPPGGTGYEQYF.

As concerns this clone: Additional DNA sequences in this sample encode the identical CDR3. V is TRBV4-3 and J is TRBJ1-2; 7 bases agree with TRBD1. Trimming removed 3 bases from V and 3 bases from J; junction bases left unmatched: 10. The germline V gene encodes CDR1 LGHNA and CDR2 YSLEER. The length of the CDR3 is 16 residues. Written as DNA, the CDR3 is TGCGCCAGCAGCCAGGGGCCCGGGACAGAACACTATGGCTACACCTTC. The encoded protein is CASSQGPGTEHYGYTF.

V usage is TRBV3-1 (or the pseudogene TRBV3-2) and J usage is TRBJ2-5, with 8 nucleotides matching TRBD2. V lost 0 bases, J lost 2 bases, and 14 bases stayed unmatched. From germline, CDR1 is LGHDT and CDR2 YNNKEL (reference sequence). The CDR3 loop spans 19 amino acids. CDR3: CASSQDNSGLAGLQETQYF. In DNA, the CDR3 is TGTGCCAGCAGCCAAGATAATTCAGGGCTAGCGGGCTTACAAGAGACCCAGTACTTC.

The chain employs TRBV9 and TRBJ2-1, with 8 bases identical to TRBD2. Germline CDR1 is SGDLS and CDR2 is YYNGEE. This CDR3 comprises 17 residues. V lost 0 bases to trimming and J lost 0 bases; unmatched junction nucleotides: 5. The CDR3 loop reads CASSVGRGGSSYNEQFF. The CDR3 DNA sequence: TGTGCCAGCAGCGTAGGGCGCGGGGGGAGCTCCTACAATGAGCAGTTCTTC.

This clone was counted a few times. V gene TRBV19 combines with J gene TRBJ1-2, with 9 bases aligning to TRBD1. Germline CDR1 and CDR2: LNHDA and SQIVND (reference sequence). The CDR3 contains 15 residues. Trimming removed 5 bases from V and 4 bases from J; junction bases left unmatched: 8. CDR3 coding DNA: TGTGCCAGTAGTCAAGACAGGGGGTCTGCCTATGGCTACACCTTC. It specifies CASSQDRGSAYGYTF.

The CDR3 loop reads CAWSRDSLTDTQYF. The CDR3 bases are TGTGCCTGGAGTCGGGACAGCCTCACAGATACGCAGTATTTT. V usage is TRBV30 and J usage is TRBJ2-3, with 7 nucleotides matching TRBD1. Germline V gene data show CDR1 as GTSNPN and CDR2 as SVGIG (reference sequence). V was pared by 2 bases and J by 2 bases, with 4 bases of the junction left unmatched. The CDR3 loop spans 14 amino acids.

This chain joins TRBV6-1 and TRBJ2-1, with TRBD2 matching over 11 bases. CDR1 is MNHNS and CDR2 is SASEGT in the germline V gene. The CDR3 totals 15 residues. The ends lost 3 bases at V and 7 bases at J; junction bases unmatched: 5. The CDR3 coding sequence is TGTGCCAGCAGTGAGGGGACTAGCGGAACGAATGAGCAGTTCTTC. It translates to CASSEGTSGTNEQFF.